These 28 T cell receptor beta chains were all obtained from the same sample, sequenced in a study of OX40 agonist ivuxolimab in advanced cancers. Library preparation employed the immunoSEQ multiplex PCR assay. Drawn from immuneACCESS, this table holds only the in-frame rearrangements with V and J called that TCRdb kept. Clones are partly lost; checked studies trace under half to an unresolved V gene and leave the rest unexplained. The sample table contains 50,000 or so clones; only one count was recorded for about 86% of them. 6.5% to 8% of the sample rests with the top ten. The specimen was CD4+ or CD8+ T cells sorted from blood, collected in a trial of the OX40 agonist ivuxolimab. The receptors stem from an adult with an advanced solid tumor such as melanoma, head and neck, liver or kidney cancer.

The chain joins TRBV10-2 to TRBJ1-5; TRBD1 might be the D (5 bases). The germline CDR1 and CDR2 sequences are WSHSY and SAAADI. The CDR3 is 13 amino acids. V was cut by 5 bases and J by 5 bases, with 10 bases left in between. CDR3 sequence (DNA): TGCGCCAGCAGTCCGCAGGGAGATCAGCCCCAGCATTTT. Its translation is CASSPQGDQPQHF.

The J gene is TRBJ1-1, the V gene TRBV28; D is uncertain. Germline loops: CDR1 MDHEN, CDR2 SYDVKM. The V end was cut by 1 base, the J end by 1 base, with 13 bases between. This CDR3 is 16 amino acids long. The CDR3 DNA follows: TGTGCCAGCAGTTTATTCCCGGCAGCTACGAACACTGAAGCTTTCTTT. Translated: CASSLFPAATNTEAFF.

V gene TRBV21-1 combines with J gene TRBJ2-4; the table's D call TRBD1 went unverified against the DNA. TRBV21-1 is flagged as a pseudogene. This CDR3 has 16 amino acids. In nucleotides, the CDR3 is TGTGCCAGTCAATTACGGGACAGCGAAGCCAAAAACATTCAGTACTTC. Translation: CASQLRDSEAKNIQYF.

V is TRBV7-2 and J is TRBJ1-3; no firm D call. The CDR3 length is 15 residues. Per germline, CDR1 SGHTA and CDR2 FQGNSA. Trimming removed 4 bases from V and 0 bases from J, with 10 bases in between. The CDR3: CASSSADGSGNTIYF. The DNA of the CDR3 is TGTGCCAGCAGCTCGGCTGACGGCTCTGGAAACACCATATATTTT. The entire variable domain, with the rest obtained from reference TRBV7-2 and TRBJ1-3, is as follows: GAGVSQSPSNKVTEKGKDVELRCDPISGHTALYWYRQSLGQGLEFLIYFQGNSAPDKSGLPSDRFSAERTGGSVSTLTIQRTQQEDSAVYLCASSSADGSGNTIYFGEGSWLTVV.

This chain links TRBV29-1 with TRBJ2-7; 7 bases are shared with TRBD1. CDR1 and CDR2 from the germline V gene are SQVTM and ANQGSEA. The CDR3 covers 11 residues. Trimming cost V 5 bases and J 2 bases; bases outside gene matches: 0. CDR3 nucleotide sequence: TGCAGCGTTACAGGGGCCTACGAGCAGTACTTC. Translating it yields CSVTGAYEQYF.

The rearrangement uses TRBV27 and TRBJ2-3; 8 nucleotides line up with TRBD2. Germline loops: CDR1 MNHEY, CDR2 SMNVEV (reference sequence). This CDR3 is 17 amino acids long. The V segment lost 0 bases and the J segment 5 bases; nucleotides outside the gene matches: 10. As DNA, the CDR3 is TGTGCCAGCAGTTTATCGATATACGGGGGGGCAGGAGATACGCAGTATTTT. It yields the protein CASSLSIYGGAGDTQYF.

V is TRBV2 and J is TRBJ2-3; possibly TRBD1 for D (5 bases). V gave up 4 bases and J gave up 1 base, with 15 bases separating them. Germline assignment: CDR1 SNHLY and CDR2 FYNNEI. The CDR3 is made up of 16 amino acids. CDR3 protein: CASSVRTGRGTDTQYF. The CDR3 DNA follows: TGTGCCAGCAGTGTACGTACAGGCCGGGGCACAGATACGCAGTATTTT.

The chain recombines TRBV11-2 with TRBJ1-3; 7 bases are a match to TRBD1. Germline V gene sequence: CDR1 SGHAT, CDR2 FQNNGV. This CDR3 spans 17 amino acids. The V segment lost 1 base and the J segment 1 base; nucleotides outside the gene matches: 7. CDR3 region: CASSLVAAGGSGNTIYF. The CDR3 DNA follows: TGTGCCAGCAGCTTAGTAGCGGCAGGGGGTTCTGGAAACACCATATATTTT.

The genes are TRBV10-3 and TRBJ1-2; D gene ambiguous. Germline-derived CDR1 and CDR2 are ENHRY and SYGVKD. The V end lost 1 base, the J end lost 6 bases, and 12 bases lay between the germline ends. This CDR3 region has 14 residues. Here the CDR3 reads CAISEFGSPDGYTF. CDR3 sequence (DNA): TGTGCCATCAGTGAGTTTGGGAGCCCCGATGGCTACACCTTC.

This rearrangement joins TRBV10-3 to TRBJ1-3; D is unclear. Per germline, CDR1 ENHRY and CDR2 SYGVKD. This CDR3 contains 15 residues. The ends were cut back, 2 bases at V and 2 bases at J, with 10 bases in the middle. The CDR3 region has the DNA TGTGCCATCAGTGAGGGAGGGAATACTGGAAACACCATATATTTT. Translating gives CAISEGGNTGNTIYF.

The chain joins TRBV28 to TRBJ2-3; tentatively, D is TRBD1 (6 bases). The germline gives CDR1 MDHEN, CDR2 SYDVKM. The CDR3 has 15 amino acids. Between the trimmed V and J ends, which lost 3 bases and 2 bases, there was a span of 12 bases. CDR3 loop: CASSFFGQSTDTQYF. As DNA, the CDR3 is TGTGCCAGCAGTTTTTTCGGACAGTCCACAGATACGCAGTATTTT.

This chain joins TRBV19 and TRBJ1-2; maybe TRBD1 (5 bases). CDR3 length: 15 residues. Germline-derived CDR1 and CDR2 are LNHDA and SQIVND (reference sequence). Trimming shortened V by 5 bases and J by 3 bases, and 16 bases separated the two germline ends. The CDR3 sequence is CASSGTRVRDYGYTF. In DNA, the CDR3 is TGTGCCAGTAGTGGAACCAGGGTTAGAGACTATGGCTACACCTTC. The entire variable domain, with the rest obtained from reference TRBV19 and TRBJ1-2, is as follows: DGGITQSPKYLFRKEGQNVTLSCEQNLNHDAMYWYRQDPGQGLRLIYYSQIVNDFQKGDIAEGYSVSREKKESFPLTVTSAQKNPTAFYLCASSGTRVRDYGYTFGSGTRLTVV.

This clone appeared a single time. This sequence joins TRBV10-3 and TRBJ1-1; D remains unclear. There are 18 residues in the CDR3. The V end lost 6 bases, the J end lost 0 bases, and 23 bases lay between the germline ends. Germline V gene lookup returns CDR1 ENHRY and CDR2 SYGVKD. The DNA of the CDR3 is TGTGCCATCAGCCTTCAGGTTTCGGCTGGTTCTATGAACACTGAAGCTTTCTTT. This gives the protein CAISLQVSAGSMNTEAFF.

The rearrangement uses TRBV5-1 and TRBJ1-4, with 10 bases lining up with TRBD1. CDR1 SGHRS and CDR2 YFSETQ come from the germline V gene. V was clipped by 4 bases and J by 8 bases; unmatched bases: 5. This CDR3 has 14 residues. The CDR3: CASSPDRGSEKLFF. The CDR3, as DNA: TGCGCCAGCAGCCCGGACAGGGGGAGCGAAAAACTGTTTTTT.

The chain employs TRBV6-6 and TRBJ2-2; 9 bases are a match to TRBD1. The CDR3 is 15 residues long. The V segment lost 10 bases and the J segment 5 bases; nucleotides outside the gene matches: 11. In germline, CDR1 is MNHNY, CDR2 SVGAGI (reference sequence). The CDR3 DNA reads TGTGCCATAAGGGGGGGACAGGGAGGAACCGGGGAGCTGTTTTTT. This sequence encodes CAIRGGQGGTGELFF.

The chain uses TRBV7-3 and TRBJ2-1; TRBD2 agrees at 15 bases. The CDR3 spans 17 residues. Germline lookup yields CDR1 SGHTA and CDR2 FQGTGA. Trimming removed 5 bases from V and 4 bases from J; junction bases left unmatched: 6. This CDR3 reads CASSTSGTSGGYNEQFF. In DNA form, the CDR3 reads TGTGCCAGCAGCACTAGCGGGACTAGCGGGGGGTACAATGAGCAGTTCTTC.

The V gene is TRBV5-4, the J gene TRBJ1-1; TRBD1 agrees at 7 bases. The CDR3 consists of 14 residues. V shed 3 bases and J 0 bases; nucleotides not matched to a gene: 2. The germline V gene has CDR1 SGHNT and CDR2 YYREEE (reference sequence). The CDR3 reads CASSSDRVNTEAFF. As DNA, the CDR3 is TGTGCCAGCAGCTCCGACAGGGTGAACACTGAAGCTTTCTTT.

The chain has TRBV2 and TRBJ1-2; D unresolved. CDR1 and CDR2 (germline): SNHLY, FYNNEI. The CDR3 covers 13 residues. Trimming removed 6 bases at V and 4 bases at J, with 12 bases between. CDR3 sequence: CASSAAGSYGYTF. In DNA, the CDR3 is TGTGCCAGCAGCGCCGCGGGGTCCTATGGCTACACCTTC. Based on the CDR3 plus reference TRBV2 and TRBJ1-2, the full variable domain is EPEVTQTPSHQVTQMGQEVILRCVPISNHLYFYWYRQILGQKVEFLVSFYNNEISEKSEIFDDQFSVERPDGSNFTLKIRSTKLEDSAMYFCASSAAGSYGYTFGSGTRLTVV.

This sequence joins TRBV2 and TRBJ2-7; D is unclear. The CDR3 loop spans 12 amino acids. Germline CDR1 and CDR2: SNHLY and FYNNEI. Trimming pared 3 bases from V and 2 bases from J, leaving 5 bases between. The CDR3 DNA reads TGTGCCAGCAGTGATTCCCCCTACGAGCAGTACTTC. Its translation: CASSDSPYEQYF.

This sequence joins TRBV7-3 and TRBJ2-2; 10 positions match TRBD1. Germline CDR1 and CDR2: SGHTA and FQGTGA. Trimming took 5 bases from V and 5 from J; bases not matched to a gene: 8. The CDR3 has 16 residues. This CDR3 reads CASSPRQGASTGELFF. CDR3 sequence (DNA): TGTGCCAGCAGCCCGCGACAGGGGGCGTCAACCGGGGAGCTGTTTTTT.

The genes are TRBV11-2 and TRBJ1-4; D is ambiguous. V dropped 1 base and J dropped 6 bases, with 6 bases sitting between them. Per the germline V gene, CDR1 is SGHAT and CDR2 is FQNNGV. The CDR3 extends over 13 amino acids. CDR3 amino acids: CASSLGTDEKLFF. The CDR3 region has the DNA TGTGCCAGCAGCTTAGGCACGGATGAAAAACTGTTTTTT.

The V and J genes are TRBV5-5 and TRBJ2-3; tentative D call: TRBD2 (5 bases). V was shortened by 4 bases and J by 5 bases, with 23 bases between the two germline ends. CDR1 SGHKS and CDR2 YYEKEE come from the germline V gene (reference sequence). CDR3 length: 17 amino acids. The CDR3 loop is CASSPVFTGMQLDTQYF. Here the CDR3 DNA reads TGTGCCAGCAGCCCTGTTTTTACGGGAATGCAGCTAGATACGCAGTATTTT. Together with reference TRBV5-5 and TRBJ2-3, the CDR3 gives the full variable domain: DAGVTQSPTHLIKTRGQQVTLRCSPISGHKSVSWYQQVLGQGPQFIFQYYEKEERGRGNFPDRFSARQFPNYSSELNVNALLLGDSALYLCASSPVFTGMQLDTQYFGPGTRLTVL.

Written as DNA, the CDR3 is TGTGCCAGCAGTTTTTGGACAGGTCGGGGTTCACCCCTCCACTTT. It yields the protein CASSFWTGRGSPLHF. This sequence joins TRBV27 and TRBJ1-6; 7 bases map to TRBD1. With 3 bases clipped from V and 9 bases from J, the junction kept 8 bases outside the gene matches. This CDR3 region has 15 residues. Looked up from germline, CDR1 is MNHEY and CDR2 is SMNVEV (reference sequence).

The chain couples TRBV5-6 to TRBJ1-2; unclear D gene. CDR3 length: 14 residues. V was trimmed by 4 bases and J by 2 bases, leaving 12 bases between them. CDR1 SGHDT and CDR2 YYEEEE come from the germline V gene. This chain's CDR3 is CASSGQTRNYGYTF. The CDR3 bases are TGTGCCAGCAGCGGGCAGACAAGAAACTATGGCTACACCTTC.

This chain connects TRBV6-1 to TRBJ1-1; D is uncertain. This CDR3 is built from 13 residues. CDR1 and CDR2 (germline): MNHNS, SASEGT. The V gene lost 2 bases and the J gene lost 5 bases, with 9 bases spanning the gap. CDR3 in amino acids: CASSELLETEAFF. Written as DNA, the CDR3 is TGTGCCAGCAGTGAACTCCTCGAGACTGAAGCTTTCTTT.

CDR3 in amino acids: CASSSGGRAPRYEQYF. As DNA, the CDR3 is TGTGCCAGCAGCTCCGGGGGAAGGGCCCCTCGCTACGAGCAGTACTTC. The rearrangement links TRBV7-6 to TRBJ2-7, with D tentatively TRBD2 (6 bases). The germline V and J ends were trimmed by 4 bases and 3 bases, with 19 bases remaining between them. This CDR3 has 16 amino acids. CDR1 and CDR2 from the germline V gene are SGHVS and FNYEAQ.

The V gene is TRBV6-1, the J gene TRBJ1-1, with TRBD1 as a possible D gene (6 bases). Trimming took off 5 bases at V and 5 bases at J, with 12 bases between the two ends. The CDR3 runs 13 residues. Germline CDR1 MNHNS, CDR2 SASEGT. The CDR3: CASSQQGGTEAFF. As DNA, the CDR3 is TGTGCCAGCAGTCAACAGGGTGGGACTGAAGCTTTCTTT.

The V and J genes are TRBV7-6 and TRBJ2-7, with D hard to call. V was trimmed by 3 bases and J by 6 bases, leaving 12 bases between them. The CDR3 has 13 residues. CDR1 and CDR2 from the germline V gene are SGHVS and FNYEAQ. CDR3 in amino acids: CASSLALMGEQYF. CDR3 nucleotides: TGTGCCAGCAGCTTGGCTCTAATGGGCGAGCAGTACTTC.